The present TCR beta chain was sequenced within a study of control samples from healthy donors and cancer patients. Germline V gives CDR1 LNHDA, CDR2 SQIVND (reference sequence). The CDR3 has 14 amino acids. Trimming pared 9 bases from V and 2 bases from J, leaving 16 bases between. Profiling relied on immunoSEQ multiplex PCR, and the TCRdb table lists in-frame clones only, not all of them. The sample shows approximately 49,000 clones, roughly 90% of them seen only once. Sequenced sample: PBMCs. The receptor was derived from a man aged 35-49 years with colorectal cancer. V is TRBV19 and J is TRBJ1-1; unclear D gene. The CDR3 protein is CASRIGMGNTEAFF. For the CDR3, the DNA is TGTGCCAGCCGTATCGGGATGGGTAACACTGAAGCTTTCTTT.